This T cell receptor (beta chain) emerged from a study of T-cell memory formation after mild COVID-19. CDR1 is SGHVS and CDR2 is FNYEAQ in the germline V gene. The ends lost 4 bases at V and 5 bases at J; junction bases unmatched: 4. The CDR3 has 14 residues. In TCRdb, the 5' RACE reads were re-called with MiXCR into one record per CDR3 protein. This table has approximately 400,000 distinct CDR3 sequences, roughly 26% appearing once. The TCR was taken from an adult woman who had mild COVID-19 (a few samples of this study predate the infection). Cell type and time point are not known. The J gene is TRBJ2-3, the V gene TRBV7-6; 9 nucleotides align to TRBD1. Specimen: PBMCs or a T cell subset sorted from them (not recorded which). This chain's CDR3 is CASSSGQGLDTQYF. CDR3 sequence (DNA): TGTGCCAGCAGCTCGGGACAGGGTCTAGATACGCAGTATTTT. Variable domain in full (rest from reference TRBV7-6 and TRBJ2-3): GAGVSQSPRYKVTKRGQDVALRCDPISGHVSLYWYRQALGQGPEFLTYFNYEAQQDKSGLPNDRFSAERPEGSISTLTIQRTEQRDSAMYRCASSSGQGLDTQYFGPGTRLTVL.